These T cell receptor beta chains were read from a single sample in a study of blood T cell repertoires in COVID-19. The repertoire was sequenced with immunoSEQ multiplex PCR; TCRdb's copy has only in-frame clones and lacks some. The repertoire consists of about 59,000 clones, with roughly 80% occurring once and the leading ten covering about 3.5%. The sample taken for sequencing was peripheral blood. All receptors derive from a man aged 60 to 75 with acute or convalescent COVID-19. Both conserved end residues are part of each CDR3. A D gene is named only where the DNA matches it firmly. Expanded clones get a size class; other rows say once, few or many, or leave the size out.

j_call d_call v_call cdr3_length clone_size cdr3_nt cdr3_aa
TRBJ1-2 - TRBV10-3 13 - TGTGCCATCACGCCCGGGAAACTCTATGGCTACACCTTC CAITPGKLYGYTF
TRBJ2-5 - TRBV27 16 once TGTGCCAGCAGTTTATCGCCGGGACTGCTCCAAGAGACCCAGTACTTC CASSLSPGLLQETQYF
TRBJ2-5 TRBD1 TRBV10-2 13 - TGCGCCAGCAGTGGGGGACAGCAAGAGACCCAGTACTTC CASSGGQQETQYF
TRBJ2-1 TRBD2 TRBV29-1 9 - TGTGGGAGGGGTAATGAGCAGTTCTTC CGRGNEQFF
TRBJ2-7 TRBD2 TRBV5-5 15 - TGTGCCAGCAGCGGGACTAGCGGCCTCTCCTACGAGCAGTACTTC CASSGTSGLSYEQYF
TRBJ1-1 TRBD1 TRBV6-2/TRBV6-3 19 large TGTGCCAGCAGTTATAGGCCATACAGGGGGAAGACGAGAGGGACTGAAGCTTTCTTT CASSYRPYRGKTRGTEAFF
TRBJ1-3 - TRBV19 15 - TGTGCCAGTACCCTCCAACACCACTCTGGAAACACCATATATTTT CASTLQHHSGNTIYF
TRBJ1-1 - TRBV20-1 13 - TGCAGTGCTAGTACTAGTTTCGGCTCGGGAGCTTTCTTT CSASTSFGSGAFF
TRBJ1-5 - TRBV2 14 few TGTGCCAGCAGTGAAGGGGGCGGAAATCAGCCCCAGCATTTT CASSEGGGNQPQHF
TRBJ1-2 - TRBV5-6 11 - TGTGCCAGCAGCCTCAAGCATGGCTACACCTTC CASSLKHGYTF
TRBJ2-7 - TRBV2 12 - TGTGCCAGCAGTGCCTTAGGGGTGGAGCAGTACTTC CASSALGVEQYF
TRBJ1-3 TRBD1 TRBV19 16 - TGTGCCAGTAGTATTGGGGGACAGTCCTCTGGAAACACCATATATTTT CASSIGGQSSGNTIYF
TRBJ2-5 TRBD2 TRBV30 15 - TGTGCCTGGAGTGTAGGGCGGGGGGGCTTAGAGACCCAGTACTTC CAWSVGRGGLETQYF
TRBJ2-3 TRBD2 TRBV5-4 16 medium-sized TGTGCCAGCAGCTCCCGACTAGCGGGGGGGCCAGATACGCAGTATTTT CASSSRLAGGPDTQYF
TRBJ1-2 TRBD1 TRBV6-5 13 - TGTGCCAGCCAATTTGGACAGGCAGTCGGCTACACCTTC CASQFGQAVGYTF
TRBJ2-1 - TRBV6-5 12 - TGTGCCAGCAGTTACCTTACAGGGGAGCAGTTCTTC CASSYLTGEQFF
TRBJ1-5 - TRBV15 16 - TGTGCCACCAGCAGAGATGTTGGGCAGGGCAATCAGCCCCAGCATTTT CATSRDVGQGNQPQHF
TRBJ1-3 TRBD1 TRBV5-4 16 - TGTGCCAGCAGCTTGGGGGACAGGGGACCTGGAAACACCATATATTTT CASSLGDRGPGNTIYF
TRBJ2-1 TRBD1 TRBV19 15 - TGTGCCAGTAGCGCCTGGGGACAGGGGTGGAATGAGCAGTTCTTC CASSAWGQGWNEQFF
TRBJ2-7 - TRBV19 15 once TGTGCCAGTAGTATAACGCTTGGACAGCCCTACGAGCAGTACTTC CASSITLGQPYEQYF
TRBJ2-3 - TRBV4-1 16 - TGCGCCAGCAGCCCCCAGGGCGGGGCCCACACAGATACGCAGTATTTT CASSPQGGAHTDTQYF
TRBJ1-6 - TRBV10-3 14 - TGTGCCATCAGTGATAACGGAGTAAATTCACCCCTCCACTTT CAISDNGVNSPLHF
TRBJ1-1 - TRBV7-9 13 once TGTGCCAGCAGCTCACAGGGAGACACTGAAGCTTTCTTT CASSSQGDTEAFF
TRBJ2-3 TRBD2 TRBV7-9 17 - TGTGCCAGCAGCTTAACGGCGGGGGGGCGAGTATCAGATACGCAGTATTTT CASSLTAGGRVSDTQYF
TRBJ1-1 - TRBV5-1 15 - TGCGCCAGCAGCAAAACAGGGAAAGGAGACACTGAAGCTTTCTTT CASSKTGKGDTEAFF
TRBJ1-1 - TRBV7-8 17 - TGTGCCAGCAGCTACAACAGGGCATGGAATGTGGGCACTGAAGCTTTCTTT CASSYNRAWNVGTEAFF
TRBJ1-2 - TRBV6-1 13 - TGTGCCAGCAGTGAGGACTTTCTCGGAGGCTACACCTTC CASSEDFLGGYTF
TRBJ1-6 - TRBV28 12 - TGTGCCAGCAGGGAACCTCCGGAGACCCTCCACTTT CASREPPETLHF
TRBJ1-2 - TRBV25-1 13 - TGTGCCAGCAGTGAGGGTCAGGGATCTGGCTACACCTTC CASSEGQGSGYTF
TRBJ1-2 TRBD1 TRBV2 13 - TGTGCCTCCCGGAGGGACAGCAACTATGGCTACACCTTC CASRRDSNYGYTF
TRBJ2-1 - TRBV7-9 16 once TGTGCCAGCAGCCCACGCCCGAGCAGCGGCCACAATGAGCAGTTCTTC CASSPRPSSGHNEQFF
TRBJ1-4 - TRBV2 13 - TGTGCCAGCACTCAACGGAGCGGCGGAAAACTGTTTTTT CASTQRSGGKLFF
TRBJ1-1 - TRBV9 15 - TGTGCCAGCAGCGTAATGGGAGGGATGAACACTGAAGCTTTCTTT CASSVMGGMNTEAFF
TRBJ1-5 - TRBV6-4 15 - TGTGCCAGCAGTGAGGGCAGGTCGGTGGATCAGCCCCAGCATTTT CASSEGRSVDQPQHF
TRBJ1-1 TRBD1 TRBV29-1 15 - TGCAGCGTCCTCCCGGGACAGGGAAAGAACACTGAAGCTTTCTTT CSVLPGQGKNTEAFF
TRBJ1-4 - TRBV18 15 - TGTGCCAGCTCACTGTCGGTGGCAACTAATGAAAAACTGTTTTTT CASSLSVATNEKLFF
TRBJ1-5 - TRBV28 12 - TGTGCCAGCAGTACAGGGTATCAGCCCCAGCATTTT CASSTGYQPQHF
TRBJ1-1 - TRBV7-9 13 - TGTGCCAGCAGCAAACAGGGTGGCACTGAAGCTTTCTTT CASSKQGGTEAFF
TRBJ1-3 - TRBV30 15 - TGTGCCTGGTCCAAGGGGCAGAGCTCTGGAAACACCATATATTTT CAWSKGQSSGNTIYF
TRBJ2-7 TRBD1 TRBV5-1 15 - TGCGCCAGCAGCTTTGGGGACAGGGGGAACTACGAGCAGTACTTC CASSFGDRGNYEQYF
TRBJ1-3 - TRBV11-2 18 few TGTGCCAGCAGCTTAACGGTACGGGGGGATATATCTGGAAACACCATATATTTT CASSLTVRGDISGNTIYF
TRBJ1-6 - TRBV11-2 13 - TGTGCCAGCAGCTCGATTTTAGCTTCACCCCTCCACTTT CASSSILASPLHF
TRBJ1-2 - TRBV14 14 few TGTGCCAGCAGCCAAGACGGGGCAGCGGGGGGCTACACCTTC CASSQDGAAGGYTF
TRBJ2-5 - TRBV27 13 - TGTGCCAGCAGCCCCCTTTACCAAGAGACCCAGTACTTC CASSPLYQETQYF
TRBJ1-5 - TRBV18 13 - TGTGCCAGCTCACTGTACAGGGACCAGCCCCAGCATTTT CASSLYRDQPQHF
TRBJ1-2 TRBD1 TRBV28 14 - TGTGCCAGCAGTGCCGGGACAGGGGCCTATGGCTACACCTTC CASSAGTGAYGYTF
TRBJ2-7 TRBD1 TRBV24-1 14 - TGTGCCACCAGCCAGACAGGGGGCACCTACGAGCAGTACTTC CATSQTGGTYEQYF
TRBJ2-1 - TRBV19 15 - TGTGCCAGTAGTTCCGGGGGGCTACCGTACAATGAGCAGTTCTTC CASSSGGLPYNEQFF
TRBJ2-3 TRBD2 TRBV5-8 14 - TGTGCCAGCAGCTTGTCGCTAGCGGGGGGTACGCAGTATTTT CASSLSLAGGTQYF
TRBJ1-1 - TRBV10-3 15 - TGTGCCATCAGTGCCGGGGGAGGATGGAACACTGAAGCTTTCTTT CAISAGGGWNTEAFF
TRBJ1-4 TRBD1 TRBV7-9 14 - TGTGCCAGCAGCGTGGACAGGGCTAATGAAAAACTGTTTTTT CASSVDRANEKLFF
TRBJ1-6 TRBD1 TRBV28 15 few TGTGCCAGCAGTAGGGGGGGACAGGGGGGCTCACCCCTCCACTTT CASSRGGQGGSPLHF
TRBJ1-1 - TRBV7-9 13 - TGTGCCAGCAGCTTAGGGGGGGTTGCTGAAGCTTTCTTT CASSLGGVAEAFF
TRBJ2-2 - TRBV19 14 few TGTGCCAGTAGTATGTCCTCGTACACCGGGGAGCTGTTTTTT CASSMSSYTGELFF
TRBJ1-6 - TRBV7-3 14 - TGTGCCAGCAGCCACGGGCCTGAGGGTGGACCCCTCCACTTT CASSHGPEGGPLHF
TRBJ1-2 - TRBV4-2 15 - TGTGCCAGCAGCCAAGTGGCAGGTGGGAACTATGGCTACACCTTC CASSQVAGGNYGYTF